The TCR beta chain under discussion was sequenced for a study of beta chain features in type 1 diabetes. On the study more broadly: Cell yields, gender and age were comparable in patients and healthy donors.

Sequencing targeted expressed TCRB transcripts, as all isolated RNA had been reverse transcribed. Sequencing was performed with immunoSEQ multiplex PCR; in TCRdb, only in-frame clones are kept and a portion is missing. The table has more than 350,000 clones, roughly an eighth seen once. Germline-derived CDR1 and CDR2 are SGHTA and FQGNSA. CDR3 length equals 14 residues. V was trimmed by 5 bases and J by 2 bases, leaving 7 bases between them. Note on this clone: What it binds is unknown.

Broader study findings: VDJ junctions in type 1 diabetes patients carried more deletions and fewer insertions. Significant though moderate, a shortening of TCRB CDR3s appeared in all four CD4+ subsets of Type 1 diabetes patients.

Central memory, naive, regulatory and stem cell-like memory CD4+ cells were sorted by CD45RO/CCR7/CD25/CD127/CD95/CD27. This chain links TRBV7-2 with TRBJ2-6, with D hard to call. The receptor's source is a woman aged 18-29 years in good health. The sample taken for sequencing was naive CD4+ T cells from blood. The CDR3 region has the DNA TGTGCCAGCAGCGACGGTCCTGGGGCCAACGTCCTGACTTTC. This sequence encodes CASSDGPGANVLTF.